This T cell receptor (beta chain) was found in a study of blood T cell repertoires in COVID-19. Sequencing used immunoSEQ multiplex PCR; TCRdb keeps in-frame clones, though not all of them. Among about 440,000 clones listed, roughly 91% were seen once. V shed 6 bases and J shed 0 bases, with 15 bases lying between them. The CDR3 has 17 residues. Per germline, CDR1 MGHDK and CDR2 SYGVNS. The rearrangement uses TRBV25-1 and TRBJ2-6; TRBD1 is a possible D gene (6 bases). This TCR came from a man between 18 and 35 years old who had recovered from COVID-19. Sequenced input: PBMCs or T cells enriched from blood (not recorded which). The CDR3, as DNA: TGTGCCAGCAGCTACAGGGAGTCCCTCTCTGGGGCCAACGTCCTGACTTTC. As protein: CASSYRESLSGANVLTF.